Listed below are T cell receptor beta chains from one sample, sequenced in a study of identical twins. TCRdb used MiXCR to reprocess the 5' RACE reads, holding one entry per CDR3 protein. Among under 500,000 distinct CDR3 sequences listed, roughly an eighth were seen once. The same sample was also studied in work on yellow fever vaccine responses in identical twins.

Sequencing was carried out using CD4+ T cells sorted from blood. These receptors were collected from a young woman in good health. CDR3s include the opening cysteine and the closing phenylalanine or tryptophan. Each record gives: D gene, V gene, J gene, clone size, CDR3 DNA, CDR3 protein. The D gene is left open where the match is weak. Only part of the rows carry a size: once, few, many, or a class if the clone is expanded.

d_call: TRBD2
v_call: TRBV6-5
j_call: TRBJ2-1
clone_size: NA
cdr3_nt: TGTGCCAGCAGTTACTCCTGGCTGGGCGGGAGGGGGGGGAATGAGCAGTTCTTC
cdr3_aa: CASSYSWLGGRGGNEQFF

d_call: NA
v_call: TRBV20-1
j_call: TRBJ2-1
clone_size: NA
cdr3_nt: TGCAGTGCCCTAAGGGGGAGCCTCAAAAGCAATGAGCAGTTCTTC
cdr3_aa: CSALRGSLKSNEQFF

d_call: NA
v_call: TRBV12-3/TRBV12-4
j_call: TRBJ2-2
clone_size: few
cdr3_nt: TGTGCCTACGGAGGACGCTCCCCCGGGGAGCTGTTTTTT
cdr3_aa: CAYGGRSPGELFF

d_call: NA
v_call: TRBV20-1
j_call: TRBJ2-7
clone_size: many
cdr3_nt: TGCAGTGCGATTACACCAAGGGGAAGCTACGAGCAGTACTTC
cdr3_aa: CSAITPRGSYEQYF

d_call: NA
v_call: TRBV7-2
j_call: TRBJ2-7
clone_size: few
cdr3_nt: TGTGCCAGCAGCATCGGGGCCGAGCAGTACTTC
cdr3_aa: CASSIGAEQYF

d_call: TRBD1
v_call: TRBV20-1
j_call: TRBJ2-7
clone_size: few
cdr3_nt: TGCAGTGCTCGCTCCGGGACAGGGGTTGAGCAGTACTTC
cdr3_aa: CSARSGTGVEQYF

d_call: NA
v_call: TRBV12-3/TRBV12-4
j_call: TRBJ1-5
clone_size: NA
cdr3_nt: TGTGCCAGCAGCCAAGTCATGCACAATCAGCCCCAGCATTTT
cdr3_aa: CASSQVMHNQPQHF

d_call: NA
v_call: TRBV3-1
j_call: TRBJ2-1
clone_size: few
cdr3_nt: TGTGCCAGCAGCCAGAGGACAGAGTACAATGAGCAGTTCTTC
cdr3_aa: CASSQRTEYNEQFF

d_call: TRBD1
v_call: TRBV28
j_call: TRBJ1-3
clone_size: NA
cdr3_nt: TGTGCCAGCAGTTTGGACAGGGGGGTAGGAAACACCATATATTTT
cdr3_aa: CASSLDRGVGNTIYF

d_call: NA
v_call: TRBV24-1
j_call: TRBJ2-7
clone_size: NA
cdr3_nt: TGTGCCACCAGTGACCGGAGCGGGCAAGTCTACGAGCAGTACTTC
cdr3_aa: CATSDRSGQVYEQYF

d_call: TRBD2
v_call: TRBV7-2
j_call: TRBJ2-3
clone_size: NA
cdr3_nt: TGTGCCAGCAGCTTAGCGGGGAGCGGGGGGGTCACAGATACGCAGTATTTT
cdr3_aa: CASSLAGSGGVTDTQYF

d_call: TRBD1
v_call: TRBV11-2
j_call: TRBJ2-7
clone_size: many
cdr3_nt: TGTGCCAGCAGCGCAGGGACAGGAGGGTCCTACGAGCAGTACTTC
cdr3_aa: CASSAGTGGSYEQYF

d_call: NA
v_call: TRBV2
j_call: TRBJ1-1
clone_size: few
cdr3_nt: TGTGCTCACCAGGGGACGACCGCTGAAGCTTTCTTT
cdr3_aa: CAHQGTTAEAFF

d_call: TRBD1
v_call: TRBV7-3
j_call: TRBJ1-2
clone_size: many
cdr3_nt: TGTGCCAGCAGCCTAGGACAGGGGGCTAGGAATGGCTACACCTTC
cdr3_aa: CASSLGQGARNGYTF

d_call: TRBD1
v_call: TRBV10-3
j_call: TRBJ2-7
clone_size: many
cdr3_nt: TGTGCCATCAGCGACAGGGGGAAGAAATCCTACGAGCAGTACTTC
cdr3_aa: CAISDRGKKSYEQYF

d_call: TRBD1
v_call: TRBV7-3
j_call: TRBJ2-7
clone_size: few
cdr3_nt: TGTGCCAGCAGCCCGACAGGGACGTTAGGCTCCTACGAGCAGTACTTC
cdr3_aa: CASSPTGTLGSYEQYF

d_call: NA
v_call: TRBV12-3/TRBV12-4
j_call: TRBJ1-2
clone_size: few
cdr3_nt: TGTGCCAGCAGTCCAGAGGGGCCCCATGGCTACACCTTC
cdr3_aa: CASSPEGPHGYTF

d_call: NA
v_call: TRBV6-2/TRBV6-3
j_call: TRBJ1-5
clone_size: few
cdr3_nt: TGTGCCAGCAGTCCTGATGACAGGAAAAATCAGCCCCAGCATTTT
cdr3_aa: CASSPDDRKNQPQHF

d_call: NA
v_call: TRBV7-2
j_call: TRBJ2-5
clone_size: few
cdr3_nt: TGTGCCAGCAGCTTTTCGATAAGGGAGACCCAGTACTTC
cdr3_aa: CASSFSIRETQYF

d_call: NA
v_call: TRBV24-1
j_call: TRBJ2-3
clone_size: many
cdr3_nt: TGTGCCACCAGTCGTGCGGGGTCTAGCACAGATACGCAGTATTTT
cdr3_aa: CATSRAGSSTDTQYF

d_call: TRBD2
v_call: TRBV2
j_call: TRBJ2-1
clone_size: few
cdr3_nt: TGTGCCAGCAGTGGAACTAGCGGGAGTTGGTACAATGAGCAGTTCTTC
cdr3_aa: CASSGTSGSWYNEQFF

d_call: NA
v_call: TRBV6-1
j_call: TRBJ2-7
clone_size: NA
cdr3_nt: TGTGCCAGTCTCCTTACAGATACCTACGAGCAGTACTTC
cdr3_aa: CASLLTDTYEQYF

d_call: NA
v_call: TRBV27
j_call: TRBJ2-3
clone_size: few
cdr3_nt: TGTGCCAGCAGTTCCCCGAGTAGGTTTCGCCCAAGCACAGATACGCAGTATTTT
cdr3_aa: CASSSPSRFRPSTDTQYF

d_call: NA
v_call: TRBV28
j_call: TRBJ2-7
clone_size: NA
cdr3_nt: TGTGCCAGCAGTTTATTTTCAACCTACGAGCAGTACTTC
cdr3_aa: CASSLFSTYEQYF

d_call: NA
v_call: TRBV3-1
j_call: TRBJ2-7
clone_size: few
cdr3_nt: TGTGCCAGCAGCCAGGTGTGGGGCCTCGGGGCAGGGGAGCAGTACTTC
cdr3_aa: CASSQVWGLGAGEQYF

d_call: NA
v_call: TRBV19
j_call: TRBJ1-1
clone_size: NA
cdr3_nt: TGTGCCAGTAGTATTGGGGTTGGGAAGACTGAAGCTTTCTTT
cdr3_aa: CASSIGVGKTEAFF

d_call: TRBD2
v_call: TRBV7-2
j_call: TRBJ2-1
clone_size: NA
cdr3_nt: TGTGCCAGCAGCTCGGGACTAGCGGGGTGGGCAGGGAATGAGCAGTTCTTC
cdr3_aa: CASSSGLAGWAGNEQFF

d_call: NA
v_call: TRBV5-1
j_call: TRBJ2-5
clone_size: many
cdr3_nt: TGCGCCAGCAGCTCAGGACAGTATAAAGAGACCCAGTACTTC
cdr3_aa: CASSSGQYKETQYF

d_call: NA
v_call: TRBV4-1
j_call: TRBJ1-1
clone_size: NA
cdr3_nt: TGCGCCAGCAGCCATCTCGGCAGGGGCGCGGGGAACACTGAAGCTTTCTTT
cdr3_aa: CASSHLGRGAGNTEAFF

d_call: NA
v_call: TRBV7-2
j_call: TRBJ2-3
clone_size: NA
cdr3_nt: TGTGCCAGCAGCTTAGTCCCGACAGATACGCAGTATTTT
cdr3_aa: CASSLVPTDTQYF

d_call: TRBD2
v_call: TRBV30
j_call: TRBJ2-7
clone_size: NA
cdr3_nt: TGTGCCTGGAGTGCAAGGACTAGCGGGAAACTCACCTACGAGCAGTACTTC
cdr3_aa: CAWSARTSGKLTYEQYF

d_call: NA
v_call: TRBV7-9
j_call: TRBJ1-3
clone_size: many
cdr3_nt: TGTGCCAGCAGCTTAGCAGGGGGCTCTGGAAACACCATATATTTT
cdr3_aa: CASSLAGGSGNTIYF

d_call: NA
v_call: TRBV9
j_call: TRBJ2-1
clone_size: NA
cdr3_nt: TGTGCCAGCAGCGCAACTCGGGGACACAATGAGCAGTTCTTC
cdr3_aa: CASSATRGHNEQFF

d_call: NA
v_call: TRBV10-2
j_call: TRBJ2-7
clone_size: NA
cdr3_nt: TGCGCCAGCAGCCCCGTAAGTCCAGGGGCCTACGAGCAGTACTTC
cdr3_aa: CASSPVSPGAYEQYF

d_call: TRBD2
v_call: TRBV4-2
j_call: TRBJ2-3
clone_size: NA
cdr3_nt: TGTGCCAGCAGCCAAGAATTAGCGGGAGGCACAGATACGCAGTATTTT
cdr3_aa: CASSQELAGGTDTQYF

d_call: TRBD2
v_call: TRBV7-2
j_call: TRBJ2-1
clone_size: few
cdr3_nt: TGTGCCAGCAGAACGTACCTCCTAGCGGGTCAGTTCTTC
cdr3_aa: CASRTYLLAGQFF

d_call: NA
v_call: TRBV21-1
j_call: TRBJ2-1
clone_size: many
cdr3_nt: TGTGCCAGCAAAGGGACATCCTACAATGAGCAGTTCTTC
cdr3_aa: CASKGTSYNEQFF

d_call: NA
v_call: TRBV6-5
j_call: TRBJ2-7
clone_size: NA
cdr3_nt: TGTGCCAGCAGCTTACGTACCCCCAAAAGCTCCTACGAGCAGTACTTC
cdr3_aa: CASSLRTPKSSYEQYF

d_call: TRBD1
v_call: TRBV12-3/TRBV12-4
j_call: TRBJ2-1
clone_size: many
cdr3_nt: TGTGCCAGCAGTGGACAGGGGAGAGGCAATGAGCAGTTCTTC
cdr3_aa: CASSGQGRGNEQFF

d_call: NA
v_call: TRBV6-1
j_call: TRBJ1-5
clone_size: NA
cdr3_nt: TGTGCCGGTCGAGAGGGCAATCAGCCCCAGCATTTT
cdr3_aa: CAGREGNQPQHF

d_call: TRBD1
v_call: TRBV6-5
j_call: TRBJ1-1
clone_size: few
cdr3_nt: TGTGCCAGCAGTTATGTGTTCGGCAGGGGGAGCACTGAAGCTTTCTTT
cdr3_aa: CASSYVFGRGSTEAFF

d_call: TRBD1
v_call: TRBV29-1
j_call: TRBJ2-3
clone_size: many
cdr3_nt: TGCAGCGTTGACGGGACCGGGACAGGGGCCCCCACAGATACGCAGTATTTT
cdr3_aa: CSVDGTGTGAPTDTQYF

d_call: NA
v_call: TRBV3-1
j_call: TRBJ2-3
clone_size: NA
cdr3_nt: TGTGCCAGCAGCCAAGGCGGGGACCGCACAGATACGCAGTATTTT
cdr3_aa: CASSQGGDRTDTQYF

d_call: NA
v_call: TRBV30
j_call: TRBJ1-1
clone_size: few
cdr3_nt: TGTGCCTGGAGTGTATCGTGGGGGGGCACTGAAGCTTTCTTT
cdr3_aa: CAWSVSWGGTEAFF

d_call: NA
v_call: TRBV12-5
j_call: TRBJ1-1
clone_size: NA
cdr3_nt: TGTGCTAGTTCTGTTTTGCCGTTTACAGGGTCTACTGAAGCTTTCTTT
cdr3_aa: CASSVLPFTGSTEAFF

d_call: TRBD1
v_call: TRBV12-3/TRBV12-4
j_call: TRBJ2-7
clone_size: few
cdr3_nt: TGTGCCAGCAGTTTAGGTCAGGGGGAAGCGCAGTACTTC
cdr3_aa: CASSLGQGEAQYF

d_call: TRBD1
v_call: TRBV10-3
j_call: TRBJ2-3
clone_size: many
cdr3_nt: TGTGCCATCGGACAGGGTGGACAGGTGGAGTATTTT
cdr3_aa: CAIGQGGQVEYF

d_call: NA
v_call: TRBV7-6
j_call: TRBJ1-4
clone_size: NA
cdr3_nt: TGTGCCAGCAGTCGTGGACAGCCCCAGAATGAAAAACTGTTTTTT
cdr3_aa: CASSRGQPQNEKLFF

d_call: NA
v_call: TRBV5-6
j_call: TRBJ1-6
clone_size: NA
cdr3_nt: TGTGCCAGCAGGACGGCGGGGCTTGATAAGGCGTCCCTCCACTTT
cdr3_aa: CASRTAGLDKASLHF

d_call: TRBD2
v_call: TRBV12-3/TRBV12-4
j_call: TRBJ2-2
clone_size: NA
cdr3_nt: TGTGCCAGCAGTTTCTCGGGACTAGCGGGGGGCAACACCGGGGAGCTGTTTTTT
cdr3_aa: CASSFSGLAGGNTGELFF

d_call: TRBD2
v_call: TRBV7-6
j_call: TRBJ2-1
clone_size: NA
cdr3_nt: TGTGCCAGCAGCTTAGCGCGACTAGCGGGGAGTAGCAATGAGCAGTTCTTC
cdr3_aa: CASSLARLAGSSNEQFF

d_call: NA
v_call: TRBV10-3
j_call: TRBJ1-2
clone_size: many
cdr3_nt: TGTGCCATCAGTGAGTCGGCCCGAAACTCTTATGGCTACACCTTC
cdr3_aa: CAISESARNSYGYTF